This T cell receptor beta chain was sequenced for a study of CD8+ T cells in alopecia areata. Specified treatment: oral pan-JAK inhibitor, 5-10 mg twice daily. Trimming shortened V by 0 bases and J by 5 bases, and 7 bases separated the two germline ends. The CDR3 is 13 residues long. CDR1 is LNHNV, CDR2 YYDKDF, per germline (reference sequence). Overall study results and limits: Scalp samples also yield sequences from resident alphabeta T cells of normal skin. Throughout tofacitinib, many expanded lesional clones continued to persist in scalp and blood.

A note on this clone: Its antigen is unidentified.

RNA was extracted and reverse transcribed into cDNA as the sequencing template. Only in-frame clones appear in the TCRdb table, and some are missing; sequencing was by immunoSEQ multiplex PCR. The table records approximately 120,000 clones, roughly 55% of them present only once. The sample was CD4+ T cells sorted from blood, taken at week 4, from a patient treated with tofacitinib. This clonotype originated in a human donor with alopecia areata. The V call is TRBV15, the J call TRBJ2-5; D uncertain. The chain's CDR3 is CATSRERRETQYF. In DNA, the CDR3 is TGTGCCACCAGCAGAGAACGTAGGGAGACCCAGTACTTC.